The 22 T cell receptor beta chains below all came from one sample that was sequenced in a study of blood T cell repertoires in COVID-19. Data came from immunoSEQ multiplex PCR; TCRdb stores just in-frame clones and leaves some out. This sample has hundreds of thousands of clones, with 80% to 90% found just once. Material: peripheral blood. These receptors all stem from a woman under 40 with active or convalescent COVID-19.

This clone has ten or more counts. The chain uses TRBV10-1 and TRBJ2-1, with 8 bases matching TRBD1. Germline V gives CDR1 WNHNN, CDR2 SYGVQD (reference sequence). CDR3 length: 18 amino acids. The V gene end was trimmed by 2 bases and the J gene end by 5 bases; junction bases not matched to a gene: 14. Here the CDR3 reads CASSEGTIRDRSHNEQFF. CDR3 DNA sequence: TGCGCCAGCAGTGAGGGAACTATCCGGGACAGGTCGCACAATGAGCAGTTCTTC.

The CDR3 region is CASSSGTFNYGYTF. CDR3 DNA: TGTGCCAGCAGCTCCGGGACATTTAACTATGGCTACACCTTC. The chain uses TRBV5-4 and TRBJ1-2, with D tentatively TRBD1 (6 bases). The CDR3 is 14 amino acids. Germline V lookup: CDR1 SGHNT, CDR2 YYREEE (reference sequence). V shed 3 bases and J shed 1 base, with 10 bases lying between them.

This chain links TRBV6-6 with TRBJ2-5; possible D gene TRBD1, 6 bases. Germline CDR1 reads MNHNY; CDR2 reads SVGAGI (reference sequence). This CDR3 contains 15 residues. Trimming took 4 bases from V and 6 from J, leaving 18 bases between them. The CDR3 protein is CASSSAPGVTQTQYF. The CDR3 DNA follows: TGTGCCAGCAGTTCAGCACCAGGGGTAACTCAGACCCAGTACTTC.

The rearrangement uses TRBV6-5 and TRBJ2-6; 11 nucleotides match TRBD1. With V trimmed by 6 bases and J by 13 bases, 8 bases remained unmatched. The CDR3 has 14 amino acids. Germline loops: CDR1 MNHEY, CDR2 SVGAGI. CDR3 amino acids: CASRTGTGGLVLTF. The CDR3 nucleotides are TGTGCCAGCAGGACCGGGACAGGGGGTTTAGTCCTGACTTTC.

Regarding this clone: A read error may produce the germline difference seen at one junction end. The J gene is TRBJ2-7, the V gene TRBV24-1; D may be TRBD1 (5 bases). The germline V gene has CDR1 KGHDR and CDR2 SFDVKD. CDR3 size: 15 residues. In DNA form, the CDR3 reads TGTGCCACCAGAGATTTACCCAACAGGACCTACGAGCAGTACTTC. Its translation is CATRDLPNRTYEQYF.

V is TRBV13 and J is TRBJ1-2, with TRBD1 identical over 11 bases. The V and J ends lost 5 bases and 14 bases, in that order; junction bases with no gene match: 7. The CDR3 has 12 amino acids. Germline V gives CDR1 PRHDT, CDR2 FYEKMQ (reference sequence). CDR3 nucleotide sequence: TGTGCCAGCAGCCCAGGGACAGGGGGTAATACCTTC. This encodes CASSPGTGGNTF.

The chain employs TRBV5-1 and TRBJ1-1, with D possibly matching TRBD1 (5 bases). Germline assignment: CDR1 SGHRS and CDR2 YFSETQ. V lost 0 bases and J 3 bases, leaving 9 bases between the germline ends. CDR3 length: 14 residues. The CDR3 loop is CASSLGRVDTEAFF. The CDR3 nucleotides read TGCGCCAGCAGCTTGGGCAGGGTAGACACTGAAGCTTTCTTT.

The V gene is TRBV2, the J gene TRBJ2-1; TRBD1 might be the D (5 bases). The CDR3 consists of 15 residues. With 5 bases removed from V and 5 bases from J, the gap between germline ends came to 16 bases. The germline CDR1 and CDR2 sequences are SNHLY and FYNNEI. CDR3: CASSPLKTAHNEQFF. DNA of the CDR3: TGTGCCAGCAGTCCCCTCAAGACAGCCCACAATGAGCAGTTCTTC.

This chain connects TRBV1 to TRBJ1-1; TRBD1, as called in the table, went unchecked against the DNA. TRBV1 is flagged as a pseudogene. CDR3 length: 14 amino acids. CDR3 sequence reads: CTSSNDRGDTEAFF. The CDR3 bases are TGCACCAGCAGCAACGACAGGGGGGACACTGAAGCTTTCTTT.

On this clone: One end of the junction does not line up with germline, which may come from a read error. This rearrangement joins TRBV10-3 to TRBJ2-1; TRBD2 matches 8 bases. Germline CDR1 reads ENHRY; CDR2 reads SYGVKD. There are 14 residues in the CDR3. For the CDR3, the DNA is TGTGCCACCAGTAGCGGGGTACCAGGCGATGAGCAGTTCTTC. Translated: CATSSGVPGDEQFF.

The chain recombines TRBV10-3 with TRBJ1-1; no definite D call. This CDR3 is 12 amino acids long. Per the germline V gene, CDR1 is ENHRY and CDR2 is SYGVKD. V was pared by 0 bases and J by 8 bases, with 7 bases between. CDR3 sequence (DNA): TGTGCCATCAGTGAGTCGAGTTGGGAAGCTTTCTTT. Its protein product is CAISESSWEAFF.

The chain employs TRBV5-1 and TRBJ1-2, with D possibly matching TRBD1 (6 bases). The ends were cut back, 0 bases at V and 3 bases at J, with 15 bases in the middle. CDR1 is SGHRS, CDR2 YFSETQ, per germline. The CDR3 covers 16 residues. In DNA form, the CDR3 reads TGCGCCAGCAGCTTGGAGGGGACAAAAAGTCACTATGGCTACACCTTC. Its protein is CASSLEGTKSHYGYTF.

This clone appeared a single time. The V call is TRBV2, the J call TRBJ1-1; D uncertain. Trimming removed 6 bases from V and 0 bases from J, with 5 bases in between. The V gene's germline CDR1 is SNHLY and CDR2 FYNNEI. CDR3 length: 12 residues. The CDR3 loop is CASSAMNTEAFF. CDR3 bases: TGTGCCAGCAGCGCTATGAACACTGAAGCTTTCTTT.

The DNA for the CDR3 is TGTGCCAGCAGCCCCGGGACAGGGAAAATAGGTGAGCAGTACTTC. Translating it yields CASSPGTGKIGEQYF. The rearrangement joins TRBV6-5 to TRBJ2-7; 9 bases are shared with TRBD1. V shed 6 bases, J shed 7 bases, and the junction held 13 bases outside the gene matches. The length of the CDR3 is 15 residues. CDR1 and CDR2 (germline): MNHEY, SVGAGI.

The chain uses TRBV6-5 and TRBJ1-5; 8 nucleotides match TRBD1. Per germline, CDR1 MNHEY and CDR2 SVGAGI. The CDR3 runs to 14 residues. Germline trimming cut 5 bases from V and 5 bases from J; bases unmatched to any gene: 5. Here the CDR3 DNA reads TGTGCCAGCAGTAGTACAGGGGGATATCAGCCCCAGCATTTT. Amino acids: CASSSTGGYQPQHF.

The chain carries TRBV6-5 and TRBJ2-7; 7 bases match TRBD2. CDR1 and CDR2 (germline): MNHEY, SVGAGI. With 0 bases clipped from V and 4 bases from J, the junction kept 9 bases outside the gene matches. The CDR3 is 16 amino acids. CDR3 sequence: CASSYSSTPGGYEQYF. The CDR3, as DNA: TGTGCCAGCAGTTACTCCTCTACACCCGGGGGGTACGAGCAGTACTTC.

This rearrangement joins TRBV10-3 to TRBJ2-3, with D hard to call. Germline assignment: CDR1 ENHRY and CDR2 SYGVKD. This CDR3 is 14 amino acids long. The V end was cut by 4 bases, the J end by 2 bases, with 10 bases between. In DNA, the CDR3 is TGTGCCATCAGTGGAGGCTATATCACAGATACGCAGTATTTT. Protein product: CAISGGYITDTQYF.

The chain couples TRBV7-9 to TRBJ1-4; D ambiguous. Germline CDR1 and CDR2: SEHNR and FQNEAQ (reference sequence). Between the trimmed V and J ends, which lost 1 base and 3 bases, there was a span of 9 bases. The CDR3 has 15 residues. CDR3: CASSLGGLANEKLFF. The DNA for the CDR3 is TGTGCCAGCAGCTTAGGAGGCCTGGCTAATGAAAAACTGTTTTTT.

This chain joins TRBV5-1 and TRBJ1-1; a weak D match, TRBD1 (5 bases). This CDR3 has 15 residues. Germline-derived CDR1 and CDR2 are SGHRS and YFSETQ. The germline V and J ends were trimmed by 0 bases and 2 bases, with 11 bases remaining between them. This chain's CDR3 is CASSLGGQGNTEAFF. The CDR3 region has the DNA TGCGCCAGCAGCTTGGGGGGCCAGGGCAACACTGAAGCTTTCTTT.

The chain joins TRBV6-1 to TRBJ2-3; 9 nucleotides match TRBD2. The CDR3 has 16 residues. V dropped 4 bases and J dropped 5; count of bases not matched to a gene: 10. Germline V gene lookup returns CDR1 MNHNS and CDR2 SASEGT. The CDR3 sequence: CASSAQPGLAVDTQYF. The CDR3 bases are TGTGCCAGCAGTGCACAGCCGGGACTAGCAGTAGATACGCAGTATTTT.

This chain uses TRBV6-6 with TRBJ2-7; D is uncertain. The CDR3 spans 12 residues. The V end was cut by 1 base, the J end by 5 bases, with 6 bases between. Germline V gene sequence: CDR1 MNHNY, CDR2 SVGAGI (reference sequence). The CDR3: CASSYFEDEQYF. The CDR3 bases are TGTGCCAGCAGTTACTTCGAGGACGAGCAGTACTTC.

The rearrangement joins TRBV27 to TRBJ2-3; 7 nucleotides agree with TRBD2. Trimming cost V 4 bases and J 2 bases; bases outside gene matches: 3. Germline loops: CDR1 MNHEY, CDR2 SMNVEV (reference sequence). This CDR3 is built from 14 residues. Here the CDR3 reads CASSSGGFTDTQYF. CDR3 nucleotide sequence: TGTGCCAGCAGTTCGGGAGGATTCACAGATACGCAGTATTTT.